The 17 T cell receptor beta chains presented below share a single source sample, sequenced in a study of T cells in Graves' hyperthyroidism and ophthalmopathy. Amplification yielded TCR beta CDR3 regions, with RNA transcripts as the source. HTBI primers were used for first-round RT-PCR of the TCR CDR3. TCRdb reprocessed the multiplex PCR reads via MiXCR and lists one record per CDR3 protein. Of about 590,000 distinct CDR3 sequences in the sample, approximately 14% are singletons; the top ten hold 6.5% to 8%. The material sequenced was blood. The receptors shown here come from a woman in her twenties or thirties with Graves' hyperthyroidism.

This clonotype was picked up a small number of times. CDR3 protein: CASSPTDRDRNAPLHF. The CDR3 region has the DNA TGTGCCAGCAGCCCCACGGATAGGGACAGGAACGCACCCCTCCACTTT. The chain recombines TRBV11-2 with TRBJ1-6; 8 positions agree with TRBD1. Germline trimming cut 5 bases from V and 11 bases from J; bases unmatched to any gene: 14. The CDR3 spans 16 residues. Per germline, CDR1 SGHAT and CDR2 FQNNGV.

This clonotype was seen only a few times. The chain couples TRBV6-1 to TRBJ2-2; 7 positions match TRBD1. V lost 5 bases to trimming and J lost 0 bases; unmatched junction nucleotides: 6. CDR1 is MNHNS, CDR2 SASEGT, per germline. The CDR3 has 16 amino acids. The CDR3 DNA reads TGTGCCAGCAGTTTGGATGGGACAGCGAACACCGGGGAGCTGTTTTTT. Its translation: CASSLDGTANTGELFF.

In this sample, this clonotype turned up many times. This chain links TRBV7-9 with TRBJ2-7, with 8 bases matching TRBD1. Germline V lookup: CDR1 SEHNR, CDR2 FQNEAQ (reference sequence). The CDR3 contains 15 residues. Trimming removed 5 bases from V and 6 bases from J; junction bases left unmatched: 12. The CDR3 DNA follows: TGTGCCAGCAGCAGCCCCGGGACAGGCACCATCGAGCAGTACTTC. This gives the protein CASSSPGTGTIEQYF.

This clonotype was seen a few times. The DNA is omitted, as the CDR3 cannot be located on it reliably, and the CDR3 follows TCRdb's listing. The gene calls are TRBV18 and TRBJ1-4. Germline CDR1 and CDR2: KGHSH and LQKENI. The CDR3 comprises 15 residues, both ends counted. The CDR3: CASSLSAPANEKLFF.

The sample holds many counts of this clonotype. The gene calls are TRBV28 and TRBJ2-5; 10 bases are a match to TRBD2. This CDR3 region has 15 residues. Unmatched junction bases numbered 4, after V lost 6 bases and J lost 0 bases. Germline CDR1 reads MDHEN; CDR2 reads SYDVKM. The CDR3 region has the DNA TGTGCCAGCAGACGGACTAGCGGACACCAAGAGACCCAGTACTTC. It yields the protein CASRRTSGHQETQYF.

This clonotype was observed at least ten times. The chain uses TRBV7-2 and TRBJ2-1; 7 nucleotides agree with TRBD2. Germline values: CDR1 SGHTA, CDR2 FQGNSA. The CDR3 loop spans 15 amino acids. V was clipped by 5 bases and J by 9 bases; unmatched bases: 13. The CDR3, as DNA: TGTGCCAGCAGCGAACCGGGACTACAAGGAGGTGAGCAGTTCTTC. Protein sequence: CASSEPGLQGGEQFF.

The chain has TRBV6-9 and TRBJ1-1; D might be TRBD1 (6 bases). The CDR3 sequence is 14 residues long. Germline values: CDR1 MNHGY, CDR2 SVAAGI. V was trimmed by 1 base and J by 8 bases, leaving 14 bases between them. CDR3 in amino acids: CASSYLDSTKEAFF. The CDR3 nucleotides are TGTGCCAGCAGTTATTTGGACAGCACCAAGGAAGCTTTCTTT.

This clonotype occurred a few times. The rearrangement uses TRBV4-1 and TRBJ2-7; possibly TRBD1 for D (6 bases). Deletions cut 0 bases from V and 5 bases from J, with 14 bases between. The CDR3 is 15 residues long. Germline lookup yields CDR1 MGHRA and CDR2 YSYEKL. This chain's CDR3 is CASSQEWQGFDEQYF. In DNA form, the CDR3 reads TGCGCCAGCAGCCAAGAGTGGCAGGGGTTCGACGAGCAGTACTTC.

In this sample, this clonotype turned up a few times. The genes are TRBV14 and TRBJ2-3, with D perhaps matching TRBD2 (5 bases). The germline V gene has CDR1 SGHDN and CDR2 FVKESK. This CDR3 is built from 14 residues. Trimming removed 0 bases from V and 2 bases from J, with 6 bases in between. The CDR3 loop is CASSQETITDTQYF. For the CDR3, the DNA is TGTGCCAGCAGCCAAGAGACTATCACAGATACGCAGTATTTT.

This clonotype was seen ten or more times. The genes are TRBV11-2 and TRBJ2-7; D gene ambiguous. Per the germline V gene, CDR1 is SGHAT and CDR2 is FQNNGV. The CDR3 contains 13 residues. Trimming removed 3 bases from V and 2 bases from J, with 8 bases in between. The CDR3 DNA reads as TGTGCCAGCAGCTTGGGCGAAACCTACGAGCAGTACTTC. It specifies CASSLGETYEQYF.

This clonotype was observed many times. This chain uses TRBV6-5 with TRBJ2-7, with D tentatively TRBD1 (6 bases). This CDR3 has 14 residues. Germline loops: CDR1 MNHEY, CDR2 SVGAGI. Trimming cost V 4 bases and J 2 bases, with 12 bases left between them. The CDR3: CASSSRDTPYEQYF. The CDR3 DNA sequence: TGTGCCAGCAGTTCCCGGGACACTCCCTACGAGCAGTACTTC.

This clonotype was observed at least ten times. The chain carries TRBV30 and TRBJ2-1; 10 bases are a match to TRBD2. Germline CDR1 reads GTSNPN; CDR2 reads SVGIG (reference sequence). The CDR3 is made up of 16 amino acids. Losses at the gene ends were 1 base for V and 4 bases for J; bases not matched to a gene: 7. DNA for the CDR3: TGTGCCTGGAGTGCGCCCGGGACTAGCGTATACAATGAGCAGTTCTTC. It codes for CAWSAPGTSVYNEQFF.

The chain recombines TRBV27 with TRBJ2-1; D perhaps matches TRBD1 (5 bases). The germline gives CDR1 MNHEY, CDR2 SMNVEV (reference sequence). V lost 2 bases to trimming and J lost 4 bases, with 12 bases between them. This CDR3 region has 15 residues. Here the CDR3 DNA reads TGTGCCAGCAGTTTAACAGGAAACGGGTACAATGAGCAGTTCTTC. It codes for CASSLTGNGYNEQFF.

The chain links TRBV6-1 to TRBJ2-3, with 7 bases matching TRBD1. V shed 5 bases, J shed 4 bases, and the junction held 6 bases outside the gene matches. The germline gives CDR1 MNHNS, CDR2 SASEGT. The CDR3 runs 14 residues. The CDR3 coding sequence is TGTGCCAGCAGTTATAACAGGGGCGCAGATACGCAGTATTTT. Translation: CASSYNRGADTQYF.

Concerning this clonotype itself: The junction shows a germline mismatch at one end, possibly a read error. The chain joins TRBV5-1 to TRBJ2-5, with D possibly matching TRBD2 (5 bases). Germline V gene lookup returns CDR1 SGHRS and CDR2 YFSETQ. This CDR3 is built from 13 residues. The CDR3 region is CVSSLAGKANPSF. For the CDR3, the DNA is TGCGTCAGCAGCTTGGCCGGGAAGGCTAACCCATCCTTC. The full variable domain, in which reference TRBV5-1 and TRBJ2-5 provide the parts outside the CDR3, is KAGVTQTPRYLIKTRGQQVTLSCSPISGHRSVSWYQQTPGQGLQFLFEYFSETQRNKGNFPGRFSGRQFSNSRSEMNVSTLELGDSALYLCVSSLAGKANPSFGPGTRLLVL.

The gene calls are TRBV18 and TRBJ2-7, with 7 bases lining up with TRBD1. Germline V CDR1 and CDR2: KGHSH, LQKENI. The trim removed 3 bases at V and 4 bases at J, leaving 9 bases unmatched. This CDR3 has 15 residues. As DNA, the CDR3 is TGTGCCAGCTCACCTGACAGGGTCGAAGGTTACGAGCAGTACTTC. This gives the protein CASSPDRVEGYEQYF.

This clonotype was counted only a few times. This CDR3 is CASSLGGLARSGELFF. For the CDR3, the DNA is TGTGCCAGCAGCTTGGGGGGACTAGCTCGATCCGGGGAGCTGTTTTTT. This chain links TRBV5-4 with TRBJ2-2, with 9 bases matching TRBD2. The CDR3 contains 16 residues. V lost 0 bases, J lost 6 bases, and 6 bases stayed unmatched. Germline CDR1 and CDR2: SGHNT and YYREEE (reference sequence).